This is a list of T cell receptor beta chains from one sample in a study of T cell repertoires in cytomegalovirus infection. TCRdb used MiXCR to reprocess the reads, holding one entry per CDR3 protein. The data contain roughly 600,000 distinct CDR3 sequences, roughly 24% of them singletons. The sequenced sample consisted of CD8+ T cells from PBMCs. These receptors originate from a human donor in good health (CMV status not recorded). Some clones in this sample may be carry-over from other donors' samples. Each CDR3 is given without its conserved first and last residue. D genes are given only for firm matches.

j_call: TRBJ2-7
d_call: NA
v_call: TRBV20-1
cdr3_aa: SARDATPYEQY

j_call: TRBJ2-5
d_call: NA
v_call: TRBV7-9
cdr3_aa: ASSLVVLAQETQY

j_call: TRBJ1-6
d_call: NA
v_call: TRBV7-6
cdr3_aa: ASSPGRYENSPLH

j_call: TRBJ1-5
d_call: TRBD1
v_call: TRBV7-9
cdr3_aa: ASSGQGGQPQH

j_call: TRBJ1-5
d_call: NA
v_call: TRBV20-1
cdr3_aa: SAIRQDSNQPQH

j_call: TRBJ1-2
d_call: NA
v_call: TRBV25-1
cdr3_aa: ASSVQESYGYT

j_call: TRBJ1-1
d_call: TRBD1
v_call: TRBV7-9
cdr3_aa: ASSLAGGLRNTEAF

j_call: TRBJ1-5
d_call: NA
v_call: TRBV6-2/TRBV6-3
cdr3_aa: ASSFSGLIGELQH

j_call: TRBJ1-2
d_call: TRBD1
v_call: TRBV6-5
cdr3_aa: ASSFLALGTGALGDYGYT

j_call: TRBJ2-3
d_call: NA
v_call: TRBV2
cdr3_aa: ASSDVGGTDTQY

j_call: TRBJ2-1
d_call: NA
v_call: TRBV5-8
cdr3_aa: ASRITSGYNEQF

j_call: TRBJ2-5
d_call: NA
v_call: TRBV7-9
cdr3_aa: ASSLRQGTQY

j_call: TRBJ1-5
d_call: NA
v_call: TRBV15
cdr3_aa: ATKGVEDQPQH

j_call: TRBJ2-6
d_call: NA
v_call: TRBV5-4
cdr3_aa: ATRAGGGSGANVLT

j_call: TRBJ1-1
d_call: NA
v_call: TRBV28
cdr3_aa: ASSLPGGAAEAF

j_call: TRBJ2-1
d_call: NA
v_call: TRBV27
cdr3_aa: ASSYLRDEQF

j_call: TRBJ2-7
d_call: TRBD1
v_call: TRBV10-2
cdr3_aa: ASSTPGQGYEQY

j_call: TRBJ2-3
d_call: NA
v_call: TRBV29-1
cdr3_aa: SLKHWGSATDTQY

j_call: TRBJ2-1
d_call: NA
v_call: TRBV7-6
cdr3_aa: ASSADGLSSYNEQF

j_call: TRBJ2-2
d_call: NA
v_call: TRBV7-8
cdr3_aa: ASSFPDRNTGELF

j_call: TRBJ1-5
d_call: NA
v_call: TRBV27
cdr3_aa: ATGSIIGSRSQPQH

j_call: TRBJ2-3
d_call: NA
v_call: TRBV5-1
cdr3_aa: TSSFTDTQY

j_call: TRBJ2-1
d_call: TRBD1
v_call: TRBV14
cdr3_aa: ASSQDGTGFNEQF

j_call: TRBJ1-2
d_call: NA
v_call: TRBV5-1
cdr3_aa: ASSLDWGLNYGYT

j_call: TRBJ2-3
d_call: NA
v_call: TRBV12-3/TRBV12-4
cdr3_aa: ASSHTTTDTQY

j_call: TRBJ1-1
d_call: NA
v_call: TRBV12-3/TRBV12-4
cdr3_aa: ASGLLWEANTEAF

j_call: TRBJ2-1
d_call: NA
v_call: TRBV29-1
cdr3_aa: STMDNEQF

j_call: TRBJ2-3
d_call: TRBD2
v_call: TRBV28
cdr3_aa: ASSSRIAGPQY

j_call: TRBJ2-1
d_call: TRBD1
v_call: TRBV7-6
cdr3_aa: ASSLAPTGGFYNEQF

j_call: TRBJ2-1
d_call: NA
v_call: TRBV10-3
cdr3_aa: AISERGLTHEQF

j_call: TRBJ2-3
d_call: TRBD2
v_call: TRBV20-1
cdr3_aa: SRGGSDTDTQY

j_call: TRBJ2-5
d_call: TRBD1
v_call: TRBV28
cdr3_aa: ASKNRGDETQY

j_call: TRBJ2-3
d_call: NA
v_call: TRBV20-1
cdr3_aa: SATRPGEVSDTQY